The present TCR beta chain was sequenced within a study of OX40 agonist ivuxolimab in advanced cancers. Study information: With ivuxolimab, an agonistic anti-OX40 (CD134) antibody, patients were treated. The dose-escalation cohort had hepatocellular carcinoma, melanoma, renal cell or head and neck cancer.

Sequenced by immunoSEQ multiplex PCR; TCRdb stores in-frame clones only, minus some. Altogether 55,000 to 75,000 clones are present, approximately 90% being singletons, with the ten largest covering around 2.2%. The study's findings and limits: There was clonal expansion of CD4+ and CD8+ blood T cells by week 6 at 0.1 to 3.0 mg/kg.

Systemic immunosuppression or autoimmune disease history was grounds to exclude patients. Comments on this clone: Its antigen is unknown.

Per the germline V gene, CDR1 is SEHNR and CDR2 is FQNEAQ (reference sequence). Trimming at V came to 3 bases and at J to 2 bases, leaving 10 bases not matched to a gene. The CDR3 is 17 residues long. The V and J genes are TRBV7-9 and TRBJ2-5; 9 positions agree with TRBD2. The origin of this receptor is an adult with an advanced solid tumor such as melanoma, head and neck, liver or kidney cancer. This specimen consisted of CD4+ or CD8+ T cells sorted from blood, obtained in a trial of the OX40 agonist ivuxolimab. CDR3 nucleotide sequence: TGTGCCAGCAGCTTCATGACTAGCGGTTACTCACAAGAGACCCAGTACTTC. It codes for CASSFMTSGYSQETQYF.